This T cell receptor beta chain was sequenced for a study of shared clonotypes between healthy human individuals. Some clones are missing from TCRdb's copy, which holds only in-frame ones; the method was immunoSEQ multiplex PCR. The repertoire consists of 2.5 million or so clones, with just over 90% occurring once and the leading ten covering over 0.12%. The CDR3 has 13 residues. The germline V gene encodes CDR1 SGHAT and CDR2 FQNNGV. With 8 bases clipped from V and 4 bases from J, the junction kept 3 bases outside the gene matches. What was sequenced was naive CD4+ T cells sorted from blood. Stated subset: CD45RA+ positively selected. The sequence derives from a man younger than 30 in good health. The chain recombines TRBV11-2 with TRBJ2-3; 10 bases are shared with TRBD2. CDR3 sequence reads: CASGLAASDTQYF. DNA of the CDR3: TGTGCCAGCGGACTAGCGGCCTCAGATACGCAGTATTTT.